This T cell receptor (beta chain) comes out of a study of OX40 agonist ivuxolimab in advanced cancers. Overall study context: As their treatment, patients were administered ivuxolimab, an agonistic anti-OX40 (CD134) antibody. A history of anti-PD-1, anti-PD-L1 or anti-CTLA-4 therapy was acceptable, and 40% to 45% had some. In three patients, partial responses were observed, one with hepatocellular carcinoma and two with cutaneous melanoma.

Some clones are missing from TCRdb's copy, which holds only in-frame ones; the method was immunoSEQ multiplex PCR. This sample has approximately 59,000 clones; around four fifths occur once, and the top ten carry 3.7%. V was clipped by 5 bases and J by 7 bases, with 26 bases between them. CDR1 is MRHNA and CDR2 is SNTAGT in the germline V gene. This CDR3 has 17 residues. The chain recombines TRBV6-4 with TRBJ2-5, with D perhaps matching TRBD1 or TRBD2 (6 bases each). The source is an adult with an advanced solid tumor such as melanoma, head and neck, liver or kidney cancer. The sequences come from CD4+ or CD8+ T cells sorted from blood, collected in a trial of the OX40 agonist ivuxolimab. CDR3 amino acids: CASSNSLGGHYKGTQYF. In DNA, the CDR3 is TGTGCCAGCAGTAACAGCCTCGGGGGACACTATAAGGGGACCCAGTACTTC.